The clone carrying this T cell receptor (beta chain) was recorded a few times. The antigen remains undetermined. This sample is part of a study of T-cell memory formation after mild COVID-19. Study-wide results and caveats: Memory from before infection featured some responding clones, which suggests cross-reactive memory joined. The main location of contracting CD4+ clones was CM and EM, and that of contracting CD8+ clones was EMRA. Later expanders leaned CD4+, whereas day 15 to 85 contracting clones were balanced CD4/CD8.

Employing constant-segment primers, 5'RACE generated TCR alpha and TCR beta cDNA libraries bearing sample barcodes and UMIs. TCRdb re-called the 5' RACE reads through MiXCR, storing one row per CDR3 protein. The sample yields tens of thousands of distinct CDR3 sequences, 8% to 10% seen once. CDR3 length equals 18 residues. CDR1 and CDR2 (germline): SGHRS, YFSETQ. Trimming took 3 bases from V and 2 from J; bases not matched to a gene: 10. This sequence originates from an adult woman who had mild COVID-19 (a few samples of this study predate the infection). Cell type and time point are not known. The sample comprised PBMCs or a T cell subset sorted from them (not recorded which). V usage is TRBV5-1 and J usage is TRBJ2-3, with 12 nucleotides matching TRBD2. In DNA form, the CDR3 reads TGCGCCAGCAGCTACACAACTACTAGCGGGGGGAACACAGATACGCAGTATTTT. Its translation is CASSYTTTSGGNTDTQYF. Full variable domain (outside the CDR3, taken from reference TRBV5-1 and TRBJ2-3): KAGVTQTPRYLIKTRGQQVTLSCSPISGHRSVSWYQQTPGQGLQFLFEYFSETQRNKGNFPGRFSGRQFSNSRSEMNVSTLELGDSALYLCASSYTTTSGGNTDTQYFGPGTRLTVL.